The 2 T cell receptor beta chains below were found in one sample sequenced in a study of metastatic and nonmetastatic thyroid tumors. Thyroid surgery had not been preceded by any treatment in any patient. TCRdb reassembled clones from the PCR reads with MiXCR. The profile covers tens of thousands of clones, with around a third appearing a single time and around 16% taken by the ten largest. The specimen sequenced was tumor tissue. The source of these receptors is a female donor with papillary thyroid cancer or a benign thyroid nodule (not recorded which). Some clones in this sample may be carry-over from other donors' samples.

The chain combines TRBV15 with TRBJ1-6; D gene unclear. V was pared by 5 bases and J by 4 bases, with 15 bases between. CDR1 LNHNV and CDR2 YYDKDF come from the germline V gene (reference sequence). The CDR3 spans 16 residues. CDR3 region: CATSSGRAPYNSPLHF. CDR3 bases: TGTGCCACCAGCTCGGGTCGGGCCCCGTATAATTCACCCCTCCACTTT.

This clone turned up a few times. The J gene is TRBJ1-1, the V gene TRBV7-9; D is perhaps TRBD1 (6 bases). The CDR3 runs 15 residues. The V end lost 5 bases, the J end lost 2 bases, and 15 bases lay between the germline ends. The V gene's germline CDR1 is SEHNR and CDR2 FQNEAQ (reference sequence). CDR3 region: CASSERTAINTEAFF. DNA for the CDR3: TGTGCCAGCAGCGAACGGACAGCAATAAACACTGAAGCTTTCTTT. Variable domain in full (rest from reference TRBV7-9 and TRBJ1-1): DTGVSQNPRHKITKRGQNVTFRCDPISEHNRLYWYRQTLGQGPEFLTYFQNEAQLEKSRLLSDRFSAERPKGSFSTLEIQRTEQGDSAMYLCASSERTAINTEAFFGQGTRLTVV.